This T cell receptor beta chain was retrieved from a study of blood T cell repertoires in COVID-19. Per the study methods: Counts of nucleated cells, estimated from reference gene primer amplification, were obtained. Method: immunoSEQ multiplex PCR; TCRdb's copy keeps in-frame clones and lacks some. V, J and clone size were drawn from that table, and D and trimming were deduced from the DNA. This table has around 65,000 clones, 75% to 80% appearing once. The germline gives CDR1 MDHEN, CDR2 SYDVKM. V dropped 8 bases and J dropped 1 base, with 12 bases sitting between them. CDR3 size: 13 residues. What was sequenced was peripheral blood. The clonotype comes from a human donor in a cohort sampled during active COVID-19. The rearrangement links TRBV28 to TRBJ2-7, with D perhaps TRBD2 (6 bases). CDR3 nucleotides: TGTGCCAGCGGGAGGATGGTTTCCTACGAGCAGTACTTC. The encoded protein is CASGRMVSYEQYF.